Listed here are 28 T cell receptor beta chains from one sample, sequenced in a study of T-cell memory formation after mild COVID-19. MiXCR was run by TCRdb on the 5' RACE reads, yielding one entry per CDR3 protein. The sample consists of roughly 400,000 distinct CDR3 sequences, around 17% of them appearing once. Sequenced input: PBMCs or a T cell subset sorted from them (not recorded which). These receptors originate from a man between 18 and 35 years old who had mild COVID-19 (a few samples of this study predate the infection). Cell type and time point are not known.

This clonotype was counted only a few times. The V gene is TRBV20-1, the J gene TRBJ2-7, with 13 positions matching TRBD2. With 5 bases clipped from V and 0 bases from J, the junction kept 4 bases outside the gene matches. This CDR3 contains 15 residues. Germline loops: CDR1 DFQATT, CDR2 SNEGSKA (reference sequence). The CDR3: CSAPGLAGTSYEQYV. The CDR3 DNA is TGCAGTGCTCCGGGACTAGCGGGGACCTCCTACGAGCAGTACGTC.

This clonotype occurred a few times. J is TRBJ2-1 and V is TRBV24-1, with D hard to call. The CDR3 runs to 15 residues. Per germline, CDR1 KGHDR and CDR2 SFDVKD. Deletions cut 2 bases from V and 2 bases from J, with 9 bases between. The CDR3 nucleotides read TGTGCCACCAGTGATTCGTCAGGCCCCTACAATGAGCAGTTCTTC. It is translated as CATSDSSGPYNEQFF.

The V call is TRBV4-3, the J call TRBJ2-5, with TRBD2 identical over 9 bases. The germline V gene has CDR1 LGHNA and CDR2 YSLEER. Losses at the gene ends were 5 bases for V and 4 bases for J; bases not matched to a gene: 8. The CDR3 runs 15 residues. CDR3 DNA: TGCGCCAGCAGCTTTGGACTAGCGCGGGGAGAGACCCAGTACTTC. Translating gives CASSFGLARGETQYF.

V and J are TRBV7-2 and TRBJ2-5; D may match TRBD1 or TRBD2 (5 bases each). The CDR3 consists of 20 residues. The V end lost 0 bases, the J end lost 5 bases, and 28 bases lay between the germline ends. Germline V gene data show CDR1 as SGHTA and CDR2 as FQGNSA. In DNA form, the CDR3 reads TGTGCCAGCAGCTTAGCGTTGAGCGGACACCCTCAGCAGAGTAAGGAGACCCAGTACTTC. Residues: CASSLALSGHPQQSKETQYF. The full variable domain, in which reference TRBV7-2 and TRBJ2-5 provide the parts outside the CDR3, is GAGVSQSPSNKVTEKGKDVELRCDPISGHTALYWYRQSLGQGLEFLIYFQGNSAPDKSGLPSDRFSAERTGGSVSTLTIQRTQQEDSAVYLCASSLALSGHPQQSKETQYFGPGTRLLVL.

The gene calls are TRBV4-1 and TRBJ1-5, with 7 bases fitting TRBD1. The CDR3 runs 16 residues. The germline CDR1 and CDR2 sequences are MGHRA and YSYEKL. The V segment lost 3 bases and the J segment 4 bases; nucleotides outside the gene matches: 9. CDR3 nucleotide sequence: TGCGCCAGCAGCCAGGAGTCCGACAGGGATAATCAGCCCCAGCATTTT. It encodes CASSQESDRDNQPQHF.

The chain links TRBV6-4 to TRBJ1-6; no firm D call. The CDR3 is 14 residues long. In germline, CDR1 is MRHNA, CDR2 SNTAGT. The V gene lost 2 bases and the J gene lost 4 bases, with 6 bases spanning the gap. The CDR3 is CASSDGQYNSPLHF. The CDR3 nucleotides are TGTGCCAGCAGTGACGGGCAGTATAATTCACCCCTCCACTTT.

For the CDR3, the DNA is TGTGCCAGCAGCGTAGGTCAGGGGGTAATCACAGATACGCAGTATTTT. Translation gives CASSVGQGVITDTQYF. J is TRBJ2-3 and V is TRBV9; 7 nucleotides match TRBD1. Per the germline V gene, CDR1 is SGDLS and CDR2 is YYNGEE. V was pared by 0 bases and J by 2 bases, with 6 bases of the junction left unmatched. This CDR3 contains 16 residues. The whole variable domain, filled in from reference TRBV9 and TRBJ2-3, reads DSGVTQTPKHLITATGQRVTLRCSPRSGDLSVYWYQQSLDQGLQFLIQYYNGEERAKGNILERFSAQQFPDLHSELNLSSLELGDSALYFCASSVGQGVITDTQYFGPGTRLTVL.

This clonotype was seen a few times. The chain couples TRBV9 to TRBJ2-5; 9 bases map to TRBD2. The ends lost 3 bases at V and 2 bases at J; junction bases unmatched: 8. The CDR3 runs 16 residues. Germline V gene lookup returns CDR1 SGDLS and CDR2 YYNGEE. CDR3 bases: TGTGCCAGCAGCGCATTAGCGGGGGTAGGACAAGAGACCCAGTACTTC. It is translated as CASSALAGVGQETQYF. Supplemented by reference TRBV9 and TRBJ2-5, the full variable domain reads DSGVTQTPKHLITATGQRVTLRCSPRSGDLSVYWYQQSLDQGLQFLIQYYNGEERAKGNILERFSAQQFPDLHSELNLSSLELGDSALYFCASSALAGVGQETQYFGPGTRLLVL.

The rearrangement uses TRBV12-3 or TRBV12-4 and TRBJ2-5; 8 nucleotides match TRBD2. J gave up 2 bases and V 6 bases, and 8 bases lay outside the gene matches. This CDR3 is built from 15 residues. This CDR3 is CASRPHGGAQETQYF. CDR3 coding DNA: TGTGCCAGCAGACCCCACGGGGGGGCTCAAGAGACCCAGTACTTC.

This clonotype has more than one count but fewer than ten. V and J are TRBV18 and TRBJ2-5; maybe TRBD1 (6 bases). The CDR3 is 16 amino acids. V was cut by 1 base and J by 1 base, with 13 bases left in between. Per the germline V gene, CDR1 is KGHSH and CDR2 is LQKENI. The CDR3 region has the DNA TGTGCCAGCTCACCACGATGGACAGCGCGCCAAGAGACCCAGTACTTC. This codes for CASSPRWTARQETQYF.

The V gene is TRBV18, the J gene TRBJ2-3, with D possibly TRBD2 on 6 matching bases. V lost 5 bases and J 5 bases, leaving 14 bases between the germline ends. Germline CDR1 is KGHSH and CDR2 is LQKENI. There are 14 residues in the CDR3. The CDR3, as DNA: TGTGCCAGCTCAGGGACCCTCGGGGGAGATACGCAGTATTTT. Protein product: CASSGTLGGDTQYF.

V gene TRBV18 combines with J gene TRBJ1-1; possible D gene TRBD1, 6 bases. Per germline, CDR1 KGHSH and CDR2 LQKENI. The CDR3 extends over 14 amino acids. V was clipped by 4 bases and J by 1 base, with 10 bases between them. Here the CDR3 DNA reads TGTGCCAGCTCACTCGACAGGCAGAACACTGAAGCTTTCTTT. Its translation is CASSLDRQNTEAFF.

The sample holds a few counts of this clonotype. The V and J genes are TRBV20-1 and TRBJ2-2, with unresolved D. The CDR3 has 15 residues. V gave up 1 base and J gave up 2 bases, with 11 bases separating them. The germline V gene encodes CDR1 DFQATT and CDR2 SNEGSKA (reference sequence). CDR3 DNA: TGCAGTGCTAGAGCTACGGAGACCAACACCGGGGAGCTGTTTTTT. Translated, it gives CSARATETNTGELFF.

The V and J genes are TRBV5-1 and TRBJ2-1; perhaps TRBD1 as D (7 bases). Trimming removed 4 bases from V and 8 bases from J, with 16 bases in between. The CDR3 is made up of 14 amino acids. Germline V gene sequence: CDR1 SGHRS, CDR2 YFSETQ. As DNA, the CDR3 is TGCGCCAGCAGCACTCAGGGGGGCGTCTATGAGCAGTTCTTC. Translated, it gives CASSTQGGVYEQFF.

This clonotype has only a few counts. The rearrangement uses TRBV7-2 and TRBJ2-7; the match to TRBD1 covers 9 bases. Germline CDR1 and CDR2: SGHTA and FQGNSA. This CDR3 spans 13 amino acids. The junction had 3 bases not matched to a gene; V was cut back by 4 bases and J by 5 bases. This CDR3 reads CASSSRTGDEQYF. The CDR3 nucleotides are TGTGCCAGCAGCTCCCGGACAGGGGACGAGCAGTACTTC.

There are a few counts of this clonotype. The rearrangement uses TRBV5-1 and TRBJ2-3, with D tentatively TRBD1 (6 bases). CDR1 is SGHRS and CDR2 is YFSETQ in the germline V gene. The germline V and J ends were trimmed by 4 bases and 4 bases, with 13 bases remaining between them. The CDR3 spans 14 residues. The CDR3 sequence is CASSLQGLADTQYF. CDR3 sequence (DNA): TGCGCCAGCAGCCTACAGGGTTTGGCAGATACGCAGTATTTT.

This clonotype has ten or more counts. V and J are TRBV5-1 and TRBJ2-5; 12 bases are shared with TRBD2. V shed 4 bases and J 0 bases; nucleotides not matched to a gene: 1. The CDR3 has 15 residues. From germline, CDR1 is SGHRS and CDR2 YFSETQ. The CDR3 sequence: CASSRTSGNQETQYF. The CDR3 DNA is TGCGCCAGCAGCAGGACTAGCGGGAACCAAGAGACCCAGTACTTC.

The J gene is TRBJ1-1, the V gene TRBV6-5, with 7 nucleotides matching TRBD1. The V gene's germline CDR1 is MNHEY and CDR2 SVGAGI. Losses at the gene ends were 1 base for V and 7 bases for J; bases not matched to a gene: 3. This CDR3 has 13 residues. CDR3 region: CASSYWDSGEAFF. In DNA form, the CDR3 reads TGTGCCAGCAGTTACTGGGACAGTGGTGAAGCTTTCTTT.

This clonotype was detected ten times or more. This CDR3 reads CASSQSTGQPFSGNTIYF. DNA of the CDR3: TGCGCCAGCAGCCAATCCACAGGACAGCCATTCTCTGGAAACACCATATATTTT. The chain couples TRBV4-3 to TRBJ1-3; D might be TRBD1 (6 bases). Trimming left V 2 bases short and J 0 bases short, with 17 bases between. Germline values: CDR1 LGHNA, CDR2 YSLEER. CDR3 length: 18 amino acids.

This clonotype has ten or more counts. V gene TRBV6-5 combines with J gene TRBJ2-3; D is perhaps TRBD2 (5 bases). The CDR3 covers 13 residues. The ends were cut back, 8 bases at V and 1 base at J, with 10 bases in the middle. Germline V gives CDR1 MNHEY, CDR2 SVGAGI. CDR3 residues: CASQGRGTDTQYF. The CDR3 bases are TGTGCCAGCCAAGGGCGGGGCACAGATACGCAGTATTTT.

The chain combines TRBV12-3 or TRBV12-4 with TRBJ2-2, with D perhaps TRBD2 (8 bases). V dropped 8 bases and J dropped 4 bases, with 20 bases sitting between them. This CDR3 region has 16 residues. As DNA, the CDR3 is TGTGCCAGCGAGGGACTAGGCAGGGGGTCCACCGGGGAGCTGTTTTTT. Translated: CASEGLGRGSTGELFF.

The chain joins TRBV29-1 to TRBJ1-3; 10 nucleotides match TRBD1. The germline V gene encodes CDR1 SQVTM and CDR2 ANQGSEA. The V segment lost 6 bases and the J segment 3 bases; nucleotides outside the gene matches: 5. The length of the CDR3 is 14 residues. CDR3 in amino acids: CSVAGTGVGNTIYF. CDR3 coding DNA: TGCAGCGTAGCCGGGACAGGGGTTGGAAACACCATATATTTT.

The table lists this clonotype with a few counts. V and J are TRBV6-2 or TRBV6-3 and TRBJ2-7; D possibly corresponds to TRBD1 (5 bases). V was shortened by 5 bases and J by 3 bases, with 8 bases between the two germline ends. The CDR3 totals 12 residues. CDR1 is MNHEY and CDR2 is SVGEGT in the germline V gene. The CDR3 here is CASSRTRYEQYV. As DNA, the CDR3 is TGTGCCAGCAGTCGGACACGCTACGAGCAGTACGTC.

This clonotype was seen a few times. The rearrangement joins TRBV7-9 to TRBJ1-2; weak D call: TRBD1 (6 bases). V lost 4 bases and J 8 bases, leaving 14 bases between the germline ends. Germline values: CDR1 SEHNR, CDR2 FQNEAQ (reference sequence). The CDR3 length is 13 residues. The CDR3 sequence: CASSSPRTDGYTF. Written as DNA, the CDR3 is TGTGCCAGCAGCTCGCCGAGGACAGACGGCTACACCTTC.

This rearrangement joins TRBV6-5 to TRBJ2-4, with 9 bases lining up with TRBD2. Germline trimming cut 6 bases from V and 0 bases from J; bases unmatched to any gene: 3. Germline values: CDR1 MNHEY, CDR2 SVGAGI. This CDR3 spans 15 amino acids. CDR3 sequence reads: CASRRAGGAKNIQYF. The CDR3 region has the DNA TGTGCCAGCAGAAGAGCGGGGGGAGCCAAAAACATTCAGTACTTC.

The rearrangement joins TRBV5-1 to TRBJ2-3, with D perhaps TRBD2 (5 bases). V lost 4 bases to trimming and J lost 1 base, with 13 bases between them. CDR3 length equals 15 residues. Germline lookup yields CDR1 SGHRS and CDR2 YFSETQ. The CDR3: CASSAILGRTDTQYF. The CDR3 DNA reads as TGCGCCAGCAGCGCCATACTAGGGCGCACAGATACGCAGTATTTT.

This clonotype was found a few times. V gene TRBV12-3 or TRBV12-4 combines with J gene TRBJ2-3; 12 nucleotides match TRBD2. The ends lost 3 bases at V and 0 bases at J; junction bases unmatched: 1. The CDR3 totals 16 residues. In DNA, the CDR3 is TGTGCCAGCAGTTTTGGACTAGCGGGAAGCACAGATACGCAGTATTTT. Translation: CASSFGLAGSTDTQYF.

V usage is TRBV6-6 and J usage is TRBJ2-1; TRBD2 matches at 8 bases. After removal of 10 bases from V and 4 bases from J, the junction contained 6 bases not matched to a gene. The CDR3 runs to 13 residues. Germline V gives CDR1 MNHNY, CDR2 SVGAGI (reference sequence). The CDR3 nucleotides read TGTGCCACCGCGGGACTAGAGTACAATGAGCAGTTCTTC. It codes for CATAGLEYNEQFF.